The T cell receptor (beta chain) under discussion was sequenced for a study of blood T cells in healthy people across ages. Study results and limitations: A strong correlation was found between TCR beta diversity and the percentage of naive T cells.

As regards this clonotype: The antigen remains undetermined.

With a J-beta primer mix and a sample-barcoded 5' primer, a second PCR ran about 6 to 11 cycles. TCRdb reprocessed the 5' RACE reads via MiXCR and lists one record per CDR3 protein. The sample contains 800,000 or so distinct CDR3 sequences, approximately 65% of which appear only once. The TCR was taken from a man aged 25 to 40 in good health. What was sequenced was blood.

Here the CDR3 DNA reads TGCGCCAGCAGCAGGACTAGCGGGGGAATTAGAGAGACCCAGTACTTC. Translation gives CASSRTSGGIRETQYF. The chain couples TRBV5-1 to TRBJ2-7, with TRBD2 matching 13 bases. The better agreement between TRBJ2-5 and the DNA end casts doubt on the J call. The CDR3 consists of 16 residues. Germline CDR1 reads SGHRS; CDR2 reads YFSETQ.